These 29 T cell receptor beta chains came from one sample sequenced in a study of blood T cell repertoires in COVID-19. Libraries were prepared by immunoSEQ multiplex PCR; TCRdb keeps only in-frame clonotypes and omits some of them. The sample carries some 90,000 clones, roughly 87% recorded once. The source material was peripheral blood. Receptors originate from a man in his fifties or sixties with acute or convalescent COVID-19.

The CDR3 sequence is CASSGRGSGANVLTF. The CDR3 DNA follows: TGTGCCAGCAGCGGACGGGGCTCTGGGGCCAACGTCCTGACTTTC. The chain links TRBV3-1 (or the pseudogene TRBV3-2) to TRBJ2-6; tentative D call: TRBD2 (5 bases). The CDR3 is 15 amino acids. Between the trimmed V and J ends, which lost 5 bases and 0 bases, there was a span of 8 bases. Germline V gives CDR1 LGHDT, CDR2 YNNKEL (reference sequence).

CDR3 sequence (DNA): TGTGCCAGCAGAGGACAACGAAGTGGCACTGAAGCTTTCTTT. Residues: CASRGQRSGTEAFF. The chain is built from TRBV6-5 and TRBJ1-1, with D maybe TRBD1 (5 bases). V was pared by 6 bases and J by 4 bases, with 15 bases between. Germline V gene data show CDR1 as MNHEY and CDR2 as SVGAGI. The CDR3 runs to 14 residues.

For the CDR3, the DNA is TGTGCCAGCAGCTACCGGGACAATAATTCACCCCTCCACTTT. Protein: CASSYRDNNSPLHF. The chain joins TRBV27 to TRBJ1-6, with D perhaps matching TRBD1 (6 bases). CDR1 MNHEY and CDR2 SMNVEV come from the germline V gene (reference sequence). Trimming cost V 6 bases and J 5 bases, with 11 bases left between them. This CDR3 has 14 amino acids.

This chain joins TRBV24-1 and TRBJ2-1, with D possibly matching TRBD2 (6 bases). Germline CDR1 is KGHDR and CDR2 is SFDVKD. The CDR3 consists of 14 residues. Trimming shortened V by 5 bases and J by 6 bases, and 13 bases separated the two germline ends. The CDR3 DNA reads TGTGCCACCAGTGTTGGGGGGAGCCGCAATGAGCAGTTCTTC. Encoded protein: CATSVGGSRNEQFF.

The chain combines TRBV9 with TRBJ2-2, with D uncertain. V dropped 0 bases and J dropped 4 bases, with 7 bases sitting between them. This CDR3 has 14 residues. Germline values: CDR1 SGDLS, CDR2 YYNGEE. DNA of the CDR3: TGTGCCAGCAGCGTAGCTCAGGCCACCGGGGAGCTGTTTTTT. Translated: CASSVAQATGELFF. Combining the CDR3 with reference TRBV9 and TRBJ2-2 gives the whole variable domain DSGVTQTPKHLITATGQRVTLRCSPRSGDLSVYWYQQSLDQGLQFLIQYYNGEERAKGNILERFSAQQFPDLHSELNLSSLELGDSALYFCASSVAQATGELFFGEGSRLTVL.

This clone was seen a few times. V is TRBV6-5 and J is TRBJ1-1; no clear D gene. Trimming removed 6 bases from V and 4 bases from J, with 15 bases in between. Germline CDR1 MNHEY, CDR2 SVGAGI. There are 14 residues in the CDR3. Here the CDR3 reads CASSKAQVGTEAFF. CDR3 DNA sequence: TGTGCCAGCAGCAAAGCCCAGGTAGGCACTGAAGCTTTCTTT.

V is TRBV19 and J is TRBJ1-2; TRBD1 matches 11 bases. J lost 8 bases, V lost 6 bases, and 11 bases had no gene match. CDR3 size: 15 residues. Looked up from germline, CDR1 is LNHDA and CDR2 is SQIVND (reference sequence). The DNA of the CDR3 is TGTGCCAGTAGCCCCCCCCGGGACAGGGGGAGAGGCTACACCTTC. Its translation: CASSPPRDRGRGYTF.

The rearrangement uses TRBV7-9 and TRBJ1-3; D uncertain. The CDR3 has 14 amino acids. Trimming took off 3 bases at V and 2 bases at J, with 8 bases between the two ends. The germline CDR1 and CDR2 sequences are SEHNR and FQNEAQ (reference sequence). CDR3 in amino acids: CASSLAGTGNTIYF. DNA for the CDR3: TGTGCCAGCAGCTTGGCAGGCACTGGAAACACCATATATTTT.

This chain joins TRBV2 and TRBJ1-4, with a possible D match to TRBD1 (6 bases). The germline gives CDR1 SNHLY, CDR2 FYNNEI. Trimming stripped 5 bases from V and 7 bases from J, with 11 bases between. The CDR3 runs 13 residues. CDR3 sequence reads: CASSTGQIEKLFF. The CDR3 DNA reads TGTGCCAGCAGTACAGGGCAGATTGAAAAACTGTTTTTT.

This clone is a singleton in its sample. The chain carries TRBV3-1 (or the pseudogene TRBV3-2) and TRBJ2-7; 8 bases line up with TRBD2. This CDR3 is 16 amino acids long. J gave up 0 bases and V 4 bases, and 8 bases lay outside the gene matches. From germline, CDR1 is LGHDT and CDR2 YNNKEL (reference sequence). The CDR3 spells CASSLKAGDLSYEQYF. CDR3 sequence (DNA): TGTGCCAGCAGCCTCAAAGCGGGGGACCTCTCCTACGAGCAGTACTTC.

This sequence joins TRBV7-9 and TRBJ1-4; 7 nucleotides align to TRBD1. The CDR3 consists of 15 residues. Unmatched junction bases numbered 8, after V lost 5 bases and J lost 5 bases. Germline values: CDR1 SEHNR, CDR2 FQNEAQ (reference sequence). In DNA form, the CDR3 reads TGTGCCAGCAGCCGATCCGGGACAGAGAATGAAAAACTGTTTTTT. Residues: CASSRSGTENEKLFF.

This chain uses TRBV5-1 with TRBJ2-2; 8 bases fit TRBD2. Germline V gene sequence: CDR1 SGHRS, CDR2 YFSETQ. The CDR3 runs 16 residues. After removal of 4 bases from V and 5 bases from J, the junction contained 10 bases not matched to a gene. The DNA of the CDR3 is TGCGCCAGCAGCCGTAGCGGGGAAGGTGTTACCGGGGAGCTGTTTTTT. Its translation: CASSRSGEGVTGELFF.

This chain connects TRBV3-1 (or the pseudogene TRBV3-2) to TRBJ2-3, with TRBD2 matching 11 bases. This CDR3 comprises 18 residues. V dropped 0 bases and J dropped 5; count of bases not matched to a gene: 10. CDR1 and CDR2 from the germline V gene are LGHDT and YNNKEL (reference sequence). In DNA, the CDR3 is TGTGCCAGCAGCCAAGAATGGGTATTAGCGGGGGGGCTAGATACGCAGTATTTT. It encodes CASSQEWVLAGGLDTQYF.

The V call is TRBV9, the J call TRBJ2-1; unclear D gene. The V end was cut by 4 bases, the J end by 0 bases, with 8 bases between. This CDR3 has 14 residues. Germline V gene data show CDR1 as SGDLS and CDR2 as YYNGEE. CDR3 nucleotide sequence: TGTGCCAGCAGCTTACAGAGCTCCTACAATGAGCAGTTCTTC. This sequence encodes CASSLQSSYNEQFF.

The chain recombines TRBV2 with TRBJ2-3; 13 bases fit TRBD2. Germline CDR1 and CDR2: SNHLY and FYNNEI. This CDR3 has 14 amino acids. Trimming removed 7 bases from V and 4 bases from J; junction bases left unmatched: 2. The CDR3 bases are TGTGCCAGCACCACTAGCGGGGGGGCAGATACGCAGTATTTT. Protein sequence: CASTTSGGADTQYF.

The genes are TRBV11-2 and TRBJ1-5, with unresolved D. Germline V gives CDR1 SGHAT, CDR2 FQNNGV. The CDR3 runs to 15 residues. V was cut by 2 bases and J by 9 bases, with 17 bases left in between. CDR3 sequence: CASSLRLRYGPPQHF. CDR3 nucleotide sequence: TGTGCCAGCAGCTTAAGACTGCGATATGGTCCGCCCCAGCATTTT.

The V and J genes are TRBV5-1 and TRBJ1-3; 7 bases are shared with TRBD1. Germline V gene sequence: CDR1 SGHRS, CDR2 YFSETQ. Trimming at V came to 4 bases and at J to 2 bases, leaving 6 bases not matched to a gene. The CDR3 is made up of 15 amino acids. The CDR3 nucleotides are TGCGCCAGCAGCCCCACAGGGGATACTGGAAACACCATATATTTT. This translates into CASSPTGDTGNTIYF.

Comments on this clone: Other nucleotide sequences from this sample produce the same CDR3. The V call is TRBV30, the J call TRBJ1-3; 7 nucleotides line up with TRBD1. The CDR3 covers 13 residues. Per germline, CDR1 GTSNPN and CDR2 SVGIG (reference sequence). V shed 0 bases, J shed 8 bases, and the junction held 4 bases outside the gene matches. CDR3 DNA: TGTGCCTGGAGTGTGGGTCAGGGGGACACCATATATTTT. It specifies CAWSVGQGDTIYF.

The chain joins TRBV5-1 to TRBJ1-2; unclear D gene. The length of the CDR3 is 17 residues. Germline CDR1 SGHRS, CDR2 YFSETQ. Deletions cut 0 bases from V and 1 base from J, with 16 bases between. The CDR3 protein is CASSLVDLVRGNYGYTF. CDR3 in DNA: TGCGCCAGCAGCTTGGTGGATTTGGTGCGGGGTAACTATGGCTACACCTTC.

DNA of the CDR3: TGTGCCAGCAGCTCACGGGACAGGACCGATACGCAGTATTTT. This sequence encodes CASSSRDRTDTQYF. This chain joins TRBV7-2 and TRBJ2-3, with 8 bases that match TRBD1. The V segment lost 4 bases and the J segment 6 bases; nucleotides outside the gene matches: 6. CDR1 SGHTA and CDR2 FQGNSA come from the germline V gene. The CDR3 runs 14 residues. The variable domain in full, completed from reference TRBV7-2 and TRBJ2-3, reads GAGVSQSPSNKVTEKGKDVELRCDPISGHTALYWYRQSLGQGLEFLIYFQGNSAPDKSGLPSDRFSAERTGGSVSTLTIQRTQQEDSAVYLCASSSRDRTDTQYFGPGTRLTVL.

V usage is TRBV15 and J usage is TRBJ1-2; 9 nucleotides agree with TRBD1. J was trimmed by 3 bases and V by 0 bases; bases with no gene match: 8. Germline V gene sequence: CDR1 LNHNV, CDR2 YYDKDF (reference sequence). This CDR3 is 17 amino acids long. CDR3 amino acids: CATSRDLTGGRYYGYTF. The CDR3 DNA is TGTGCCACCAGCAGAGATCTGACAGGGGGACGGTACTATGGCTACACCTTC.

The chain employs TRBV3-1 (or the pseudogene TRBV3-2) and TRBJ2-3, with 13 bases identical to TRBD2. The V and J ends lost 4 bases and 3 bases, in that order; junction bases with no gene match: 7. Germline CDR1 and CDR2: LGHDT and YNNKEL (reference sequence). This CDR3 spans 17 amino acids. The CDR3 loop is CASSRSPGLAGTDTQYF. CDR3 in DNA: TGTGCCAGCAGCCGGTCTCCGGGACTAGCGGGGACAGATACGCAGTATTTT.

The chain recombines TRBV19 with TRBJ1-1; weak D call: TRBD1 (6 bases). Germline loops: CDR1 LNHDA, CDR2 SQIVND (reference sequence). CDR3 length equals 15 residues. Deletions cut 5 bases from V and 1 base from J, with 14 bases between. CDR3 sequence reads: CASSPTGLGNTEAFF. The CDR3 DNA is TGTGCCAGTAGTCCAACAGGGTTGGGGAACACTGAAGCTTTCTTT.

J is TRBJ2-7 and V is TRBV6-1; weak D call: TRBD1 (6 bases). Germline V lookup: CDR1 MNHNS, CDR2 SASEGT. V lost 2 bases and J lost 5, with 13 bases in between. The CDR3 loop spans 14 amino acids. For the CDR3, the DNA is TGTGCCAGCAGTGAATATTCAGGGGTTGACGAGCAGTACTTC. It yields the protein CASSEYSGVDEQYF.

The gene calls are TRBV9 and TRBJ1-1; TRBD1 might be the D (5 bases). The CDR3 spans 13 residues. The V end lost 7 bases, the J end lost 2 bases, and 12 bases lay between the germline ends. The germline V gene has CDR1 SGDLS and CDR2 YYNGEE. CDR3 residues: CASARQFNTEAFF. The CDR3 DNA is TGTGCCAGCGCCCGACAGTTTAACACTGAAGCTTTCTTT.

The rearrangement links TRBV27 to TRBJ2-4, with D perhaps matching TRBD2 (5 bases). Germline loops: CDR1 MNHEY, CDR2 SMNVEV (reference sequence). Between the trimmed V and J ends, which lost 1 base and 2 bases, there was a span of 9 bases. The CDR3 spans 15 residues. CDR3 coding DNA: TGTGCCAGCAGTTTATTCGGGGAGTCCAAAAACATTCAGTACTTC. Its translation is CASSLFGESKNIQYF.

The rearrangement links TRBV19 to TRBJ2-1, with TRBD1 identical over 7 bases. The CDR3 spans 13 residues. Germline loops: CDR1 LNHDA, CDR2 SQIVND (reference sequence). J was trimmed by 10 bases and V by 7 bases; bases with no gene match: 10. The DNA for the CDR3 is TGTGCCAGTACCCAACGAGGGGGCTGGGAGCAGTTCTTC. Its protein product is CASTQRGGWEQFF.

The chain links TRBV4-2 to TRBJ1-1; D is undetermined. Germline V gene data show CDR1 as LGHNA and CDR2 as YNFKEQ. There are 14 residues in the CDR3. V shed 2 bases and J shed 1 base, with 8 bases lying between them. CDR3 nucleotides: TGTGCCAGCAGCCAACACGAGGCGAACACTGAAGCTTTCTTT. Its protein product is CASSQHEANTEAFF.

CDR3 protein: CSEIGGPGHTQYF. The CDR3 nucleotides are TGCAGCGAGATAGGCGGGCCTGGCCATACGCAGTATTTT. This chain joins TRBV29-1 and TRBJ2-3; a possible D gene is TRBD2 (5 bases). This CDR3 is 13 amino acids long. The ends were cut back, 7 bases at V and 7 bases at J, with 18 bases in the middle. CDR1 is SQVTM and CDR2 is ANQGSEA in the germline V gene.